Listed here are 9 T cell receptor beta chains from one sample, sequenced in a study of Graves' ophthalmopathy and Graves' hyperthyroidism. Scientists amplified the TCR beta CDR3 regions from RNA transcripts. The library came from an HTBI-primed first-round RT-PCR and a second-round multiplex PCR. TCRdb independently ran MiXCR on the multiplex PCR reads; one entry per CDR3 protein. The sample lists about 210,000 distinct CDR3 sequences; 29% were seen once. Sequenced input: peripheral blood. The source is a man aged 50 or older with Graves' ophthalmopathy.

The chain has TRBV12-3 or TRBV12-4 and TRBJ1-1; D gene uncertain. V dropped 7 bases and J dropped 0 bases, with 18 bases sitting between them. The CDR3 extends over 16 amino acids. The CDR3 bases are TGTGCCAGCAAAAGACGGTCACAGAGCATGAACACTGAAGCTTTCTTT. Amino acids: CASKRRSQSMNTEAFF.

At least ten counts were recorded for this clonotype. DNA of the CDR3: TGTGCCAGCAGCATCCTGGCCGGCAGCTCTGAAGCTTTCTTT. This sequence encodes CASSILAGSSEAFF. This chain uses TRBV12-3 or TRBV12-4 with TRBJ1-1; D is uncertain. Trimming removed 6 bases at V and 6 bases at J, with 17 bases between. The CDR3 is 14 residues long.

The genes are TRBV12-3 or TRBV12-4 and TRBJ2-7; D call uncertain. V was trimmed by 1 base and J by 3 bases, leaving 13 bases between them. The CDR3 is made up of 15 amino acids. For the CDR3, the DNA is TGTGCCAGCAGTTTAGGATTCGAGGAAAACTACGAGCAGTACTTC. It codes for CASSLGFEENYEQYF.

This sequence joins TRBV6-1 and TRBJ2-7; TRBD1 agrees at 7 bases. Germline-derived CDR1 and CDR2 are MNHNS and SASEGT. This CDR3 spans 14 amino acids. J was trimmed by 3 bases and V by 6 bases; bases with no gene match: 8. The CDR3 DNA follows: TGTGCCAGCAGGCGTGACAGGGTGAACTACGAGCAGTACTTC. It specifies CASRRDRVNYEQYF.

The chain is built from TRBV6-1 and TRBJ2-7; no definite D call. This CDR3 contains 17 residues. V lost 6 bases and J 3 bases, leaving 24 bases between the germline ends. Looked up from germline, CDR1 is MNHNS and CDR2 is SASEGT. This chain's CDR3 is CASSPLVPGSIYYEQYF. The CDR3 DNA is TGTGCCAGCAGCCCCTTAGTCCCTGGCTCCATCTACTACGAGCAGTACTTC.

The sample holds many counts of this clonotype. This rearrangement joins TRBV7-2 to TRBJ2-6, with D perhaps matching TRBD1 (5 bases). The V gene lost 6 bases and the J gene lost 0 bases, with 18 bases spanning the gap. CDR1 SGHTA and CDR2 FQGNSA come from the germline V gene. This CDR3 spans 18 amino acids. The CDR3 loop reads CASSPRTQGGSGANVLTF. CDR3 nucleotide sequence: TGTGCCAGCAGTCCTAGAACGCAGGGCGGCTCTGGGGCCAACGTCCTGACTTTC.

This clonotype was seen many times. The J gene is TRBJ2-2, the V gene TRBV5-8, with TRBD2 identical over 11 bases. CDR1 is SGHTS and CDR2 is YDEGEE in the germline V gene. This CDR3 contains 16 residues. V trimming: 4 bases; J trimming: 3 bases; junction bases outside the gene matches: 5. The CDR3 spells CASSRSGRADTGELFF. CDR3 nucleotides: TGTGCCAGCAGCCGTAGCGGGAGGGCCGACACCGGGGAGCTGTTTTTT. Full variable domain (missing parts from reference TRBV5-8 and TRBJ2-2): EAGVTQSPTHLIKTRGQQATLRCSPISGHTSVYWYQQALGLGLQFLLWYDEGEERNRGNFPPRFSGRQFPNYSSELNVNALELEDSALYLCASSRSGRADTGELFFGEGSRLTVL.

This clonotype has ten or more counts. This chain joins TRBV28 and TRBJ1-2; a possible D gene is TRBD1 (5 bases). V lost 4 bases and J lost 3, with 15 bases in between. The CDR3 totals 15 residues. From germline, CDR1 is MDHEN and CDR2 SYDVKM. As DNA, the CDR3 is TGTGCCAGCAGTTCACCCCGAAAAGGGGACTATGGCTACACCTTC. Protein sequence: CASSSPRKGDYGYTF.

This clonotype was seen at least ten times. The chain uses TRBV6-5 and TRBJ2-7; D assignment may be TRBD1 or TRBD2 (6 bases each). The CDR3 spans 16 residues. V was pared by 2 bases and J by 7 bases, with 21 bases between. The V gene's germline CDR1 is MNHEY and CDR2 SVGAGI. CDR3 sequence (DNA): TGTGCCAGCAGTTACCCCCTGGGGGGCGACACCTTGGAGCAGTACTTC. Protein sequence: CASSYPLGGDTLEQYF.